This TCR beta chain was recovered during a study of cytomegalovirus exposure and HLA in healthy donors. Notes on the study in general: The authors listed some 160 TCR beta chains as cytomegalovirus-associated.

Clones were read by immunoSEQ multiplex PCR, and TCRdb kept only the in-frame ones, dropping some. The data show about 110,000 clones, roughly nine tenths seen once. The donors belonged to the roughly 130-subject validation cohort, separate from the roughly 670-subject first cohort. Comment on this clone: Its antigen is undetermined.

The sequence came from a woman between 18 and 29 years old in good health and CMV-seronegative. Sequenced input: PBMCs.

The CDR3: CASNLAGGRGTGELFF. The CDR3 coding sequence is TGTGCCAGCAACTTAGCGGGGGGGCGAGGCACCGGGGAGCTGTTTTTT. The chain recombines TRBV28 with TRBJ2-2; 11 positions agree with TRBD2. The germline gives CDR1 MDHEN, CDR2 SYDVKM. The CDR3 spans 16 residues. J lost 4 bases, V lost 7 bases, and 8 bases had no gene match.